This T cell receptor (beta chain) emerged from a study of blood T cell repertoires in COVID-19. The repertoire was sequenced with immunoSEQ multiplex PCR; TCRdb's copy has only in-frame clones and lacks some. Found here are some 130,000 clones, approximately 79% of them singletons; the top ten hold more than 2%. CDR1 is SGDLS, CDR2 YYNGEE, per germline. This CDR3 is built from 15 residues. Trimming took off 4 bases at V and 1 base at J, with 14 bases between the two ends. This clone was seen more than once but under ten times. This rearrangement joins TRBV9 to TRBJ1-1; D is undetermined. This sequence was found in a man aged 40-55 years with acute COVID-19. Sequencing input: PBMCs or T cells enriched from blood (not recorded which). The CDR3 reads CASSPTGKGNTEAFF. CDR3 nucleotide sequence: TGTGCCAGCAGCCCGACCGGGAAGGGGAACACTGAAGCTTTCTTT.